This T cell receptor beta chain was recovered during a study of T cells in Graves' hyperthyroidism and ophthalmopathy. Study-wide findings and caveats: Ophthalmopathy cases were set apart from stable hyperthyroidism by a 13 V-J model.

The source material, RNA transcripts, was used to amplify TCR beta CDR3 regions. HTBI primers drove first-round RT-PCR of the TCR CDR3. Each CDR3 protein is one row after TCRdb ran MiXCR on the multiplex PCR reads. This repertoire shows 600,000 or so distinct CDR3 sequences, 13% to 15% found once; its top ten account for 12%. The CDR3 loop spans 11 amino acids. The V end lost 3 bases, the J end lost 13 bases, and 12 bases lay between the germline ends. Germline CDR1 reads SNHLY; CDR2 reads FYNNEI. This clonotype was recorded at least ten times. As yet, its antigen is unknown. The TCR originated in a woman between 45 and 60 years old with Graves' ophthalmopathy. The source material was blood. V is TRBV2 and J is TRBJ2-5; D perhaps matches TRBD2 (6 bases). The CDR3 bases are TGTGCCAGCAGTGATGAGGGAGGTCGGTACTTC. It codes for CASSDEGGRYF.